These T cell receptor beta chains were read from a single sample in a study of blood T cells in healthy people across ages. TCRdb analysed the 5' RACE reads with MiXCR anew, one entry per CDR3 protein. The data show 550,000 to 800,000 distinct CDR3 sequences, with 21% seen just once and roughly 3.6% held by the top ten. Sequencing was done on a sample of blood. The receptors shown here come from a man aged 65 to 79 in good health. Both conserved end residues are part of each CDR3. Each record gives: D gene, V gene, J gene, clone size, CDR3 protein, CDR3 DNA. D genes are given only for firm matches. Size is stated for part of the rows, as once, few or many counts, or as a class when the clone is expanded.

d_call: .
v_call: TRBV5-1
j_call: TRBJ2-3
clone_size: few
cdr3_aa: CASGNGQHTDTQYF
cdr3_nt: TGCGCCAGCGGCAATGGACAGCACACAGATACGCAGTATTTT

d_call: .
v_call: TRBV7-2
j_call: TRBJ2-5
clone_size: .
cdr3_aa: CASSSRTRGETQYF
cdr3_nt: TGTGCCAGCAGCTCGAGGACGCGTGGGGAGACCCAGTACTTC

d_call: .
v_call: TRBV10-3
j_call: TRBJ2-3
clone_size: .
cdr3_aa: CAIRPRGRAGDTQYF
cdr3_nt: TGTGCCATCAGACCCAGAGGGCGGGCAGGAGATACGCAGTATTTT

d_call: .
v_call: TRBV19
j_call: TRBJ1-5
clone_size: .
cdr3_aa: CASSIDHGGFGQPQHF
cdr3_nt: TGTGCCAGTAGTATAGATCACGGGGGATTCGGTCAGCCCCAGCATTTT

d_call: .
v_call: TRBV5-1
j_call: TRBJ2-3
clone_size: .
cdr3_aa: CASSLIAHTDTQYF
cdr3_nt: TGCGCCAGCAGCTTGATAGCTCACACAGATACGCAGTATTTT

d_call: TRBD1
v_call: TRBV24-1
j_call: TRBJ2-7
clone_size: few
cdr3_aa: CATSATDRAEQYF
cdr3_nt: TGTGCCACCAGTGCGACGGACAGGGCCGAGCAGTACTTC

d_call: TRBD1
v_call: TRBV18
j_call: TRBJ1-1
clone_size: .
cdr3_aa: CASSPGQGQYAFF
cdr3_nt: TGTGCCAGCTCACCGGGACAGGGACAATACGCCTTCTTT

d_call: .
v_call: TRBV20-1
j_call: TRBJ2-6
clone_size: few
cdr3_aa: CSAPSMSGANVLTF
cdr3_nt: TGCAGTGCTCCCTCGATGTCCGGGGCCAACGTCCTGACTTTC

d_call: TRBD1
v_call: TRBV5-1
j_call: TRBJ1-2
clone_size: .
cdr3_aa: CASSPEGTGGAGYGYTF
cdr3_nt: TGCGCCAGCAGCCCCGAAGGGACAGGGGGCGCTGGCTATGGCTACACCTTC

d_call: .
v_call: TRBV12-3/TRBV12-4
j_call: TRBJ2-1
clone_size: few
cdr3_aa: CASSPPGTGYNEQFF
cdr3_nt: TGTGCCAGCAGCCCCCCAGGGACGGGGTACAATGAGCAGTTCTTC

d_call: .
v_call: TRBV9
j_call: TRBJ2-2
clone_size: .
cdr3_aa: CAGSVRGGELFF
cdr3_nt: TGTGCCGGCAGCGTCCGGGGCGGGGAGCTGTTTTTT

d_call: .
v_call: TRBV7-9
j_call: TRBJ2-7
clone_size: many
cdr3_aa: CASSFSGAEQYF
cdr3_nt: TGTGCCAGCAGCTTCTCAGGTGCCGAGCAGTACTTC

d_call: .
v_call: TRBV3-1
j_call: TRBJ1-4
clone_size: few
cdr3_aa: CASSQVVVEKLFF
cdr3_nt: TGTGCCAGCAGCCAAGTGGTCGTTGAAAAACTGTTTTTT

d_call: .
v_call: TRBV6-6
j_call: TRBJ2-1
clone_size: .
cdr3_aa: CASSYSPVVWNEQFF
cdr3_nt: TGTGCCAGCAGTTACTCCCCCGTGGTGTGGAATGAGCAGTTCTTC

d_call: TRBD1
v_call: TRBV20-1
j_call: TRBJ1-4
clone_size: few
cdr3_aa: CSAATGAANEKLFF
cdr3_nt: TGCAGTGCTGCAACAGGGGCGGCTAATGAAAAACTGTTTTTT

d_call: .
v_call: TRBV7-6
j_call: TRBJ1-2
clone_size: few
cdr3_aa: CASSLIGRGGYTF
cdr3_nt: TGTGCCAGCAGCTTAATAGGGAGAGGTGGCTACACCTTC